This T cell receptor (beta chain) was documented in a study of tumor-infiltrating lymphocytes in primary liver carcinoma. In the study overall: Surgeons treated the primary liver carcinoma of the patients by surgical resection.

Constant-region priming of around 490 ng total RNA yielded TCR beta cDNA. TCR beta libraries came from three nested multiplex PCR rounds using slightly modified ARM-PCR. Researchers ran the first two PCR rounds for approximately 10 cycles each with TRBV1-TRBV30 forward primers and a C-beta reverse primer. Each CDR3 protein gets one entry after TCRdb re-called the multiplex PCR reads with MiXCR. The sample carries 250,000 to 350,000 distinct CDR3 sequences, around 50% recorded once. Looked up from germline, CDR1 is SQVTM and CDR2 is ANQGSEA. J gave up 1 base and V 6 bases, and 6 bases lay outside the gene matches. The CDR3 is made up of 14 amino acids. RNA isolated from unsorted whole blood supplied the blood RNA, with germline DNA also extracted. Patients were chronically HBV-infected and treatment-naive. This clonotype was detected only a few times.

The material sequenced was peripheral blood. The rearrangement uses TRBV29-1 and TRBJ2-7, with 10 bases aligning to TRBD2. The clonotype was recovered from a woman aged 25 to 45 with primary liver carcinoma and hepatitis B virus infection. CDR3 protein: CSVPGTSASYEQYF. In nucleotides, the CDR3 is TGCAGCGTACCCGGGACTAGCGCTTCCTACGAGCAGTACTTC.